The 21 T cell receptor beta chains below come from one sample, sequenced in a study of long-term antiretroviral therapy in people with HIV. Version v3.0 of the immunoSEQ assay was performed at survey level. Data came from immunoSEQ multiplex PCR; TCRdb stores just in-frame clones and leaves some out. The repertoire holds around 20,000 clones, 76% seen once, with approximately 15% in the top ten. The material was unsorted PBMCs, obtained 0.5 years before starting antiretroviral therapy. The receptors were gathered from a woman aged 50 to 60 with HIV.

J is TRBJ2-4 and V is TRBV7-9; D not certain. This CDR3 comprises 14 residues. Germline CDR1 SEHNR, CDR2 FQNEAQ (reference sequence). Trimming removed 8 bases at V and 0 bases at J, with 11 bases between. CDR3: CASGAPLAKNIQYF. For the CDR3, the DNA is TGTGCCAGCGGTGCGCCTTTAGCCAAAAACATTCAGTACTTC.

This chain links TRBV4-1 with TRBJ1-2; TRBD1 is a possible D gene (5 bases). The CDR3 has 12 residues. V was shortened by 6 bases and J by 9 bases, with 14 bases between the two germline ends. Per the germline V gene, CDR1 is MGHRA and CDR2 is YSYEKL. The CDR3 region is CASSSGAPRYTF. Here the CDR3 DNA reads TGCGCCAGCAGTTCCGGGGCCCCTCGCTACACCTTC.

This chain links TRBV18 with TRBJ1-1; TRBD1 matches 8 bases. CDR1 KGHSH and CDR2 LQKENI come from the germline V gene. J lost 10 bases, V lost 3 bases, and 7 bases had no gene match. This CDR3 has 13 amino acids. The CDR3 here is CASSPDRGSGAFF. The CDR3 bases are TGTGCCAGCTCACCCGACAGGGGTAGTGGAGCTTTCTTT.

The V call is TRBV6-6, the J call TRBJ2-3; TRBD2 aligns across 9 bases. The V segment lost 3 bases and the J segment 4 bases; nucleotides outside the gene matches: 5. The germline gives CDR1 MNHNY, CDR2 SVGAGI (reference sequence). This CDR3 has 15 amino acids. CDR3 nucleotide sequence: TGTGCCAGCAGTTATGGCGGGGGGGCCCCAGATACGCAGTATTTT. Its translation: CASSYGGGAPDTQYF.

The CDR3: CATRGQGAVYGYTF. The CDR3 nucleotides read TGTGCCACCAGAGGACAGGGGGCCGTCTATGGCTACACCTTC. The chain links TRBV2 to TRBJ1-2; TRBD1 agrees at 11 bases. This CDR3 has 14 residues. The V gene end was trimmed by 10 bases and the J gene end by 4 bases; junction bases not matched to a gene: 8. Germline V gene data show CDR1 as SNHLY and CDR2 as FYNNEI.

The chain uses TRBV5-1 and TRBJ2-1; no firm D call. The CDR3 runs to 14 residues. Per the germline V gene, CDR1 is SGHRS and CDR2 is YFSETQ. V was cut by 0 bases and J by 2 bases, with 6 bases left in between. Here the CDR3 reads CASSLGSPYNEQFF. The CDR3 coding sequence is TGCGCCAGCAGCTTGGGCAGCCCCTACAATGAGCAGTTCTTC.

The rearrangement uses TRBV27 and TRBJ1-6; D perhaps matches TRBD1 (6 bases). CDR1 is MNHEY, CDR2 SMNVEV, per germline (reference sequence). V lost 5 bases and J 8 bases, leaving 16 bases between the germline ends. The CDR3 length is 15 residues. CDR3 nucleotide sequence: TGTGCCAGCAGTCCAACAGGGAGGTTGGATTCACCCCTCCACTTT. Its translation is CASSPTGRLDSPLHF.

This clone was seen only a few times. V usage is TRBV7-9 and J usage is TRBJ2-7, with D unresolved. Looked up from germline, CDR1 is SEHNR and CDR2 is FQNEAQ (reference sequence). The CDR3 is made up of 13 amino acids. V was cut by 0 bases and J by 1 base, with 4 bases left in between. CDR3 protein: CASSLAASYEQYV. For the CDR3, the DNA is TGTGCCAGCAGCTTAGCTGCTTCCTACGAGCAGTACGTC.

The chain uses TRBV6-6 and TRBJ2-1; 12 bases are a match to TRBD2. Germline V gene data show CDR1 as MNHNY and CDR2 as SVGAGI (reference sequence). J lost 9 bases, V lost 6 bases, and 9 bases had no gene match. The CDR3 spans 15 residues. The CDR3 reads CASRPASGGAGEQFF. CDR3 sequence (DNA): TGTGCCAGCAGGCCTGCTAGCGGGGGGGCCGGTGAGCAGTTCTTC.

This chain joins TRBV5-8 and TRBJ2-7, with D perhaps being TRBD1 or TRBD2 (7 bases each). Germline V CDR1 and CDR2: SGHTS, YDEGEE. V was cut by 4 bases and J by 5 bases, with 19 bases left in between. The CDR3 is 15 residues long. CDR3 sequence (DNA): TGTGCCAGCAGCACCGGTTTGACAGGGAGGGACGAGCAGTACGTC. It specifies CASSTGLTGRDEQYV.

The chain combines TRBV5-6 with TRBJ1-6, with D possibly TRBD1 on 5 matching bases. Germline V gives CDR1 SGHDT, CDR2 YYEEEE. Trimming removed 0 bases from V and 8 bases from J, with 12 bases in between. This CDR3 contains 15 residues. The CDR3 coding sequence is TGTGCCAGCAGCTTGGAACCAACGGGGGATTCACCCCTCCACTTT. Its protein is CASSLEPTGDSPLHF.

The gene calls are TRBV7-2 and TRBJ2-3, with TRBD2 identical over 15 bases. With 6 bases clipped from V and 11 bases from J, the junction kept 3 bases outside the gene matches. CDR1 is SGHTA and CDR2 is FQGNSA in the germline V gene. This CDR3 has 13 amino acids. The CDR3 reads CASSSGLAGGQYF. For the CDR3, the DNA is TGTGCCAGCAGTTCGGGACTAGCGGGGGGGCAGTATTTT.

V is TRBV5-1 and J is TRBJ2-2, with D possibly TRBD2 on 5 matching bases. CDR3 length: 14 amino acids. With 3 bases removed from V and 2 bases from J, the gap between germline ends came to 8 bases. Germline CDR1 is SGHRS and CDR2 is YFSETQ. The CDR3 DNA reads TGCGCCAGCAGCTCCGGACTCAACACCGGGGAGCTGTTTTTT. Translation: CASSSGLNTGELFF. The full variable domain, its missing parts supplied by reference TRBV5-1 and TRBJ2-2, is KAGVTQTPRYLIKTRGQQVTLSCSPISGHRSVSWYQQTPGQGLQFLFEYFSETQRNKGNFPGRFSGRQFSNSRSEMNVSTLELGDSALYLCASSSGLNTGELFFGEGSRLTVL.

This clone was counted only a few times. This chain uses TRBV7-9 with TRBJ1-2; D gene ambiguous. The V gene lost 1 base and the J gene lost 8 bases, with 5 bases spanning the gap. The CDR3 has 11 amino acids. Germline CDR1 is SEHNR and CDR2 is FQNEAQ (reference sequence). CDR3 DNA: TGTGCCAGCAGCTTAGATGGAGGCTACACCTTC. Protein: CASSLDGGYTF. Variable domain in full (rest from reference TRBV7-9 and TRBJ1-2): DTGVSQNPRHKITKRGQNVTFRCDPISEHNRLYWYRQTLGQGPEFLTYFQNEAQLEKSRLLSDRFSAERPKGSFSTLEIQRTEQGDSAMYLCASSLDGGYTFGSGTRLTVV.

J is TRBJ2-7 and V is TRBV4-2; 7 bases are a match to TRBD2. The V gene end was trimmed by 3 bases and the J gene end by 3 bases; junction bases not matched to a gene: 11. CDR3 length equals 16 residues. Germline CDR1 is LGHNA and CDR2 is YNFKEQ. CDR3 protein: CASSHYERGAGYEQYF. CDR3 nucleotide sequence: TGTGCCAGCAGCCATTACGAGCGGGGAGCCGGCTACGAGCAGTACTTC.

This sequence joins TRBV6-1 and TRBJ2-7; the D call may be TRBD1 or TRBD2 (5 bases each). The V gene's germline CDR1 is MNHNS and CDR2 SASEGT. The CDR3 length is 12 residues. Here the CDR3 reads CASSATGTSLKV. DNA for the CDR3: TGTGCCAGCAGCGCTACCGGGACCTCCCTCAAAGTC.

This clone has just a few counts. V and J are TRBV2 and TRBJ2-2; D remains ambiguous. V was pared by 3 bases and J by 6 bases, with 2 bases between. This CDR3 comprises 11 residues. CDR1 is SNHLY and CDR2 is FYNNEI in the germline V gene. The CDR3 protein is CASSDSGELFF. The DNA of the CDR3 is TGTGCCAGCAGTGACTCCGGGGAGCTGTTTTTT.

This chain links TRBV30 with TRBJ2-3, with D uncertain. This CDR3 is built from 13 residues. Germline lookup yields CDR1 GTSNPN and CDR2 SVGIG (reference sequence). V was shortened by 2 bases and J by 3 bases, with 9 bases between the two germline ends. The DNA of the CDR3 is TGTGCCTGGAGTCTAGGATTAACAGATACGCAGTATTTT. It is translated as CAWSLGLTDTQYF.

The gene calls are TRBV7-2 and TRBJ2-1, with a tentative D call TRBD2 (6 bases). Deletions cut 5 bases from V and 6 bases from J, with 17 bases between. CDR3 size: 15 residues. Germline CDR1 is SGHTA and CDR2 is FQGNSA. This CDR3 reads CASSPEGTRPNEQFF. DNA of the CDR3: TGTGCCAGCAGCCCAGAAGGGACTCGGCCCAATGAGCAGTTCTTC.

V and J are TRBV9 and TRBJ1-2; D gene ambiguous. The length of the CDR3 is 12 residues. Germline V gives CDR1 SGDLS, CDR2 YYNGEE. The V and J ends lost 3 bases and 7 bases respectively, with 10 bases between them. The CDR3 loop is CASSANDPGYTF. CDR3 coding DNA: TGTGCCAGCAGCGCCAACGACCCTGGCTACACCTTC.

The gene calls are TRBV7-8 and TRBJ1-1; D is perhaps TRBD1 (5 bases). The CDR3 extends over 12 amino acids. Deletions cut 2 bases from V and 7 bases from J, with 8 bases between. Per the germline V gene, CDR1 is SGHVS and CDR2 is FQNEAQ. The DNA for the CDR3 is TGTGCCAGCAGCTTATGGGGGATTGAAGCTTTCTTT. Translated: CASSLWGIEAFF.